This T cell receptor beta chain was recovered during a study of T cell changes during pregnancy in multiple sclerosis. This CDR3 is built from 18 residues. The germline V and J ends were trimmed by 0 bases and 1 base, with 15 bases remaining between them. Germline CDR1 is LGHNA and CDR2 is YNFKEQ. Sequencing was performed with immunoSEQ multiplex PCR; in TCRdb, only in-frame clones are kept and a portion is missing. Of roughly 90,000 clones listed, just under 95% were seen once; the top ten hold about 4.5%. The sample consisted of peripheral blood, taken in the first trimester of pregnancy. The J gene is TRBJ2-2, the V gene TRBV4-2; perhaps TRBD2 as D (6 bases). The receptor comes from a female donor with multiple sclerosis, enrolled in a pregnancy study. The CDR3 bases are TGTGCCAGCAGCCAAGATGGGCGCGGGACGGGGAACACCGGGGAGCTGTTTTTT. Translated: CASSQDGRGTGNTGELFF.